Listed here are 8 T cell receptor beta chains from one sample, sequenced in a study of blood T cell repertoires in COVID-19. TCRdb keeps only in-frame clones here, not all; method: immunoSEQ multiplex PCR. The sample gives 210,000 or so clones, around 80% of which show up once; approximately 12% is in the top ten. Sequencing used peripheral blood. The origin of the receptors is a middle-aged woman with acute or convalescent COVID-19.

The V call is TRBV24-1, the J call TRBJ2-1, with D maybe TRBD2 (6 bases). CDR1 is KGHDR and CDR2 is SFDVKD in the germline V gene. V shed 3 bases and J shed 2 bases, with 10 bases lying between them. The CDR3 runs 15 residues. CDR3 sequence reads: CATSDPSGPYNEQFF. For the CDR3, the DNA is TGTGCCACCAGTGATCCCAGCGGGCCCTACAATGAGCAGTTCTTC.

V and J are TRBV4-1 and TRBJ2-3, with 8 bases that match TRBD2. The length of the CDR3 is 15 residues. Losses at the gene ends were 4 bases for V and 0 bases for J; bases not matched to a gene: 3. Germline CDR1 and CDR2: MGHRA and YSYEKL. CDR3 DNA: TGCGCCAGCAGCCTTAGCGGGGCTAGCACAGATACGCAGTATTTT. Translated: CASSLSGASTDTQYF.

The chain has TRBV5-1 and TRBJ2-3, with 8 bases lining up with TRBD1. Per the germline V gene, CDR1 is SGHRS and CDR2 is YFSETQ. J lost 4 bases, V lost 5 bases, and 12 bases had no gene match. CDR3 length equals 16 residues. The CDR3 here is CASSFKKGQGADTQYF. CDR3 DNA sequence: TGCGCCAGCAGTTTTAAAAAAGGACAGGGAGCAGATACGCAGTATTTT.

This chain joins TRBV6-5 and TRBJ1-5; D ambiguous. Germline V gene lookup returns CDR1 MNHEY and CDR2 SVGAGI. V was clipped by 6 bases and J by 1 base, with 13 bases between them. The CDR3 extends over 15 amino acids. This CDR3 reads CASRGLLSSNQPQHF. Here the CDR3 DNA reads TGTGCCAGCAGAGGACTGCTTTCGAGCAATCAGCCCCAGCATTTT.

This sequence joins TRBV30 and TRBJ1-5; tentative D call: TRBD1 (6 bases). Germline V CDR1 and CDR2: GTSNPN, SVGIG (reference sequence). The CDR3 consists of 17 residues. With 1 base removed from V and 0 bases from J, the gap between germline ends came to 16 bases. CDR3 nucleotide sequence: TGTGCCTGGAGTGCGGGACATAACCAATATAGCAATCAGCCCCAGCATTTT. It translates to CAWSAGHNQYSNQPQHF.

The J gene is TRBJ1-1, the V gene TRBV19, with D unresolved. The germline CDR1 and CDR2 sequences are LNHDA and SQIVND (reference sequence). The CDR3 has 13 residues. V dropped 7 bases and J dropped 4 bases, with 13 bases sitting between them. The DNA for the CDR3 is TGTGCCAGTACCCGGGGTCGGGGCACTGAAGCTTTCTTT. Translated: CASTRGRGTEAFF. Supplemented by reference TRBV19 and TRBJ1-1, the full variable domain reads DGGITQSPKYLFRKEGQNVTLSCEQNLNHDAMYWYRQDPGQGLRLIYYSQIVNDFQKGDIAEGYSVSREKKESFPLTVTSAQKNPTAFYLCASTRGRGTEAFFGQGTRLTVV.

The chain has TRBV18 and TRBJ2-1; 9 bases map to TRBD1. The CDR3 is made up of 14 amino acids. Losses at the gene ends were 3 bases for V and 4 bases for J; bases not matched to a gene: 1. Germline CDR1 reads KGHSH; CDR2 reads LQKENI. CDR3 nucleotides: TGTGCCAGCTCACCGGGACAGGGTTACAATGAGCAGTTCTTC. As protein: CASSPGQGYNEQFF.

The chain couples TRBV27 to TRBJ2-5; TRBD1 agrees at 9 bases. The CDR3 contains 15 residues. V lost 4 bases and J lost 7; bases outside the gene matches: 10. Germline V gene data show CDR1 as MNHEY and CDR2 as SMNVEV (reference sequence). CDR3 in amino acids: CASSSGQGVTGTQYF. For the CDR3, the DNA is TGTGCCAGCAGTTCGGGACAGGGAGTTACTGGGACCCAGTACTTC.